This TCR beta chain was profiled in a study of identical twins. The study, taken as a whole, reports: Within monozygotic twins, out-of-frame TCR alpha sharing was underestimated by the models.

Donors were all healthy Caucasians. TCRdb processed the 5' RACE reads anew with MiXCR; each CDR3 protein has one entry. Among under 300,000 distinct CDR3 sequences listed, over 11% were seen once. This clonotype was found a few times. Its antigen is unidentified. The specimen was memory (CD45RO+) T cells sorted from blood. The sequence derives from a woman aged 18-29 years in good health.

CDR3 loop: CASSLGAGSLAETQYF. The DNA of the CDR3 is TGTGCCAGCAGCTTAGGAGCTGGCAGCTTAGCAGAGACCCAGTACTTC. The chain has TRBV7-2 and TRBJ2-5, with unresolved D. Germline CDR1 reads SGHTA; CDR2 reads FQGNSA. This CDR3 region has 16 residues. The V and J ends lost 1 base and 4 bases respectively, with 16 bases between them.